One T cell receptor beta chain is described in this entry. Antigen specificity is unknown. This record belongs to a study of T cell responses to AZD1222 COVID-19 vaccine. Study-wide results and limits: Sampled repertoires all dated from after the peak T cell response. Receipt of two AZD1222 doses was followed by a rise in Spike-specific TCR breadth and depth. Possibly, clonal diversity was underestimated; donors were largely white British and included more females.

Produced via immunoSEQ multiplex PCR; TCRdb's table is partial and in-frame only. Counted here are about 130,000 clones, roughly 94% occurring once; the ten biggest clones make up 1.5% to 2%. This material consisted of peripheral blood, taken on day 0 of AZD1222 vaccination. The source of this sequence is an adult in good health.

The CDR3 loop is CSVELGNEQFF. The CDR3 DNA is TGCAGCGTTGAACTGGGTAATGAGCAGTTCTTC. V gene TRBV29-1 combines with J gene TRBJ2-1; D unresolved. The germline CDR1 and CDR2 sequences are SQVTM and ANQGSEA. The CDR3 is 11 residues long. Trimming shortened V by 2 bases and J by 7 bases, and 6 bases separated the two germline ends.